The clone carrying this T cell receptor beta chain was found a few times. The data originate from a study of siplizumab effects on memory and regulatory T cells. The trim removed 5 bases at V and 6 bases at J, leaving 5 bases unmatched. The CDR3 consists of 13 residues. Germline-derived CDR1 and CDR2 are SEHNR and FQNEAQ (reference sequence). Sequencing was performed with immunoSEQ multiplex PCR; in TCRdb, only in-frame clones are kept and a portion is missing. The sample holds approximately 120,000 clones, about 92% seen once. This receptor was taken from a human donor in good health. Sequenced: Tregs sorted from blood. The rearrangement links TRBV7-9 to TRBJ2-7; 9 bases map to TRBD2. CDR3 loop: CASSHGLATEQYF. CDR3 DNA sequence: TGTGCCAGCAGCCACGGACTAGCGACCGAGCAGTACTTC.